Relative to its sample, the clone carrying this T cell receptor beta chain is medium-sized. The antigen remains undetermined. The germline V gene encodes CDR1 LNHDA and CDR2 SQIVND (reference sequence). CDR3 length equals 17 residues. V was cut by 5 bases and J by 1 base, with 18 bases left in between. Peripheral blood genomic DNA, not sorted cells or RNA, was the template. This sample was included in a study of T cell repertoires in aging, cancer and after chemotherapy. General study findings and limits: Age-matched healthy donors had significantly more diverse, less clonal blood TCR repertoires than untreated cancer patients.

A mixed TRB-A/B primer pool amplified rearranged TRB by multiplex touch-down PCR. TCRdb fed the multiplex PCR reads into MiXCR, producing one record per CDR3 protein. The table includes a few thousand distinct CDR3 sequences, around 20% detected once. The TCR originated in a human donor with a solid tumor. This chain connects TRBV19 to TRBJ2-4; a weak D match, TRBD1 (6 bases). The sample taken for sequencing was blood. In DNA form, the CDR3 reads TGTGCCAGTAGTGCCGGGACATTAGTCGGCGCCAAAAACATTCAGTACTTC. Its translation is CASSAGTLVGAKNIQYF.